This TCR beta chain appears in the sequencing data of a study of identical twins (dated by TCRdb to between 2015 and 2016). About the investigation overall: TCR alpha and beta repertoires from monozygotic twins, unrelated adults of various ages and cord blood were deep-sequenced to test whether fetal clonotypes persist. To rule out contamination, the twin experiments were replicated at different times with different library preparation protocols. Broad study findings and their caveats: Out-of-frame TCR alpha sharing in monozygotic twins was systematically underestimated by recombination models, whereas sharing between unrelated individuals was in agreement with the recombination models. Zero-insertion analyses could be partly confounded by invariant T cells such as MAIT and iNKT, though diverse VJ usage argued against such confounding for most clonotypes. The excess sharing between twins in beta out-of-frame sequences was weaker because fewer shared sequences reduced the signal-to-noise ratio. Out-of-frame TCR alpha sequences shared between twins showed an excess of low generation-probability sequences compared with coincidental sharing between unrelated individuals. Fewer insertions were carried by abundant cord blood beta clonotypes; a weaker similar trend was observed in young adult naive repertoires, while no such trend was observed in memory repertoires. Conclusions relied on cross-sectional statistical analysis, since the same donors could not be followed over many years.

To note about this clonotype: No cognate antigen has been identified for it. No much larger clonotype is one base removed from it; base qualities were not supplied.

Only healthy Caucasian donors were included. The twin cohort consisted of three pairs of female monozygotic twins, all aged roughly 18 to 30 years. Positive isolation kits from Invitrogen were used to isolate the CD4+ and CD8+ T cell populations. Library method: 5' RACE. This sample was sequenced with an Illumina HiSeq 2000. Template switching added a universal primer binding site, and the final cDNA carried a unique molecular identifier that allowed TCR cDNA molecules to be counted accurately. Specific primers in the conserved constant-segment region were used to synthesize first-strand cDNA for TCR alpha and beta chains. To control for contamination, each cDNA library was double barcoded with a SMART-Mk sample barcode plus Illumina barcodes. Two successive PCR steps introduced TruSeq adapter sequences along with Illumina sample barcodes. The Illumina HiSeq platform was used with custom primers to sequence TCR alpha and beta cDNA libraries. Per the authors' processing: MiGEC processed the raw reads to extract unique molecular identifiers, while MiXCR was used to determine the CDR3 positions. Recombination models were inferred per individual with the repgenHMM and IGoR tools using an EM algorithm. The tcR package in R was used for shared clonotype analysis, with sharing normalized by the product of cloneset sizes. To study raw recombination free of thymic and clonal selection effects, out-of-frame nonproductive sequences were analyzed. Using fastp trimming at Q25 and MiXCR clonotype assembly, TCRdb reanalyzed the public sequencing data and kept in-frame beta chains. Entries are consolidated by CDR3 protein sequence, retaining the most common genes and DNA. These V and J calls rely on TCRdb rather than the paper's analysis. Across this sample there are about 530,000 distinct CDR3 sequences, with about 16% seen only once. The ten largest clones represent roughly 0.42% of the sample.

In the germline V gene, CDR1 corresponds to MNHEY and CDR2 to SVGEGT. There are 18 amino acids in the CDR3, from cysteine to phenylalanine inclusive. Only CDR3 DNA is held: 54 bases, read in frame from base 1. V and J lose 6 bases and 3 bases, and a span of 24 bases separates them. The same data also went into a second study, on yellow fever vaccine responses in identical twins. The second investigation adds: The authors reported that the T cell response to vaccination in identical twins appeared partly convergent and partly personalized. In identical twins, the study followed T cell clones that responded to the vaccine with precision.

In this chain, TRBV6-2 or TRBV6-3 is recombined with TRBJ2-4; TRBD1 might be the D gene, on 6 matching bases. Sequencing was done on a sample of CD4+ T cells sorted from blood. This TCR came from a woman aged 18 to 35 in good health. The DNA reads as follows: TGTGCCAGCAGCTCCCCCGGACAGATCCAAACGGGCAAAAACATTCAGTACTTC. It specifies CASSSPGQIQTGKNIQYF.